Here is one TCR beta chain with its context. Its target is unknown. This sample is part of a study of PD-1 blockade in classical Hodgkin lymphoma. The wider study: The study gave patients nivolumab 3 mg/kg intravenously every 2 weeks. Overall study results and limits: The diversity seen at baseline in complete responders resembled that of newly diagnosed patients.

Profiled with immunoSEQ multiplex PCR; TCRdb holds only in-frame clones, not every one. This repertoire shows about 27,000 clones, around four fifths found once; its top ten account for about a third. Looked up from germline, CDR1 is SNHLY and CDR2 is FYNNEI. With V trimmed by 0 bases and J by 5 bases, 6 bases remained unmatched. This CDR3 is 15 amino acids long. Relapse was seen in all patients after autologous stem cell transplantation, and brentuximab vedotin exposure was variable. The sequence came from a human donor with classical Hodgkin lymphoma. J is TRBJ1-1 and V is TRBV2; 7 bases fit TRBD1. This material consisted of peripheral blood mononuclear cells (PBMCs), taken before the second cycle of nivolumab. DNA for the CDR3: TGTGCCAGCAGTGAAGCAAGGGGGCGTGGGACTGAAGCTTTCTTT. It is translated as CASSEARGRGTEAFF.